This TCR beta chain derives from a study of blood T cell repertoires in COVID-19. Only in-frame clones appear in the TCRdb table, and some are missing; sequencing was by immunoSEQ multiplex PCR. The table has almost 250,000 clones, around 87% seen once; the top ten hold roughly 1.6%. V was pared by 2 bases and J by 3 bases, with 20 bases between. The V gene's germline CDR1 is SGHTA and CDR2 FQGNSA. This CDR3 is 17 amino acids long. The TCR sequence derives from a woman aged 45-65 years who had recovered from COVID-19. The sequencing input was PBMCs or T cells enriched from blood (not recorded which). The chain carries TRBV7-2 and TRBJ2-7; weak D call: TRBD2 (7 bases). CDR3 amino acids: CASSLLLGGGTGYEQYF. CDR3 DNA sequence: TGTGCCAGCAGCTTACTTCTAGGCGGGGGCACCGGCTACGAGCAGTACTTC.